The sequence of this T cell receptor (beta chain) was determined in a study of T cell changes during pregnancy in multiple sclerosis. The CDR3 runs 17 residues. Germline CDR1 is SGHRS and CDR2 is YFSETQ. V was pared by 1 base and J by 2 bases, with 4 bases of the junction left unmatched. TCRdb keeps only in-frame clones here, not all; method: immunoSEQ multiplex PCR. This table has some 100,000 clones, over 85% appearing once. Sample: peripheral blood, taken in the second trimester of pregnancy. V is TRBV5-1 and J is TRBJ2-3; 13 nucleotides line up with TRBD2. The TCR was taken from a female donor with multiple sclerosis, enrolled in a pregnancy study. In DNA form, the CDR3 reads TGCGCCAGCAGCTTGAGCACTAGCGGGGGGGCCACAGATACGCAGTATTTT. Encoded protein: CASSLSTSGGATDTQYF.